The 12 T cell receptor beta chains reported below all come from one sample, sequenced in a study of a mutant IDH1 vaccine in newly diagnosed glioma. For these TCRs, the target antigens are not known. Time point reported: week 11, during vaccination. A 20-mer mutant IDH1 peptide at 300 ug was injected subcutaneously with topical imiquimod. TCRdb's table, derived via immunoSEQ multiplex PCR, lists solely in-frame clones and lacks some. Of about 66,000 clones in the sample, about 81% were seen once. Material: PBMCs, obtained from a glioma patient whose treatment included an IDH1 peptide vaccine. These receptor sequences come from a woman in her 50s with glioma.

The chain is built from TRBV4-1 and TRBJ2-2; the match to TRBD2 covers 11 bases. CDR1 and CDR2 from the germline V gene are MGHRA and YSYEKL. Losses at the gene ends were 2 bases for V and 5 bases for J; bases not matched to a gene: 10. This CDR3 comprises 18 residues. Here the CDR3 reads CASSQPGLAGGGTGELFF. The DNA of the CDR3 is TGCGCCAGCAGCCAACCCGGTCTAGCGGGGGGAGGAACCGGGGAGCTGTTTTTT.

Only one count was recorded for this clone. The CDR3 DNA reads TGTGCCAGCAGCCCACAGACAGGGGGTCTCACTGAAGCTTTCTTT. Its translation: CASSPQTGGLTEAFF. The rearrangement links TRBV7-2 to TRBJ1-1, with 9 bases that match TRBD1. The germline V gene has CDR1 SGHTA and CDR2 FQGNSA. The CDR3 runs 15 residues. The J segment lost 4 bases and the V segment lost 5 bases, leaving 8 bases of the junction unmatched.

The rearrangement uses TRBV7-3 and TRBJ2-5, with TRBD1 identical over 7 bases. The CDR3 is 13 amino acids. Losses at the gene ends were 4 bases for V and 5 bases for J; bases not matched to a gene: 4. Germline values: CDR1 SGHTA, CDR2 FQGTGA. This CDR3 reads CASSSGTDETQYF. The CDR3 nucleotides read TGTGCCAGCAGCTCCGGGACAGATGAGACCCAGTACTTC.

This chain uses TRBV19 with TRBJ1-1, with unresolved D. V was clipped by 8 bases and J by 1 base, with 14 bases between them. CDR1 and CDR2 from the germline V gene are LNHDA and SQIVND (reference sequence). The CDR3 is 14 residues long. CDR3 sequence reads: CASAPNKGNTEAFF. The DNA for the CDR3 is TGTGCCAGTGCGCCGAACAAAGGGAACACTGAAGCTTTCTTT.

The rearrangement joins TRBV4-1 to TRBJ2-7; 7 nucleotides align to TRBD1. V trimming: 2 bases; J trimming: 3 bases; junction bases outside the gene matches: 7. Germline loops: CDR1 MGHRA, CDR2 YSYEKL. This CDR3 has 15 amino acids. Here the CDR3 reads CASSQSAGGNYEQYF. The CDR3 DNA reads as TGCGCCAGCAGCCAATCCGCAGGGGGTAACTACGAGCAGTACTTC.

V gene TRBV5-1 combines with J gene TRBJ2-1, with D possibly matching TRBD1 (6 bases). CDR3 length equals 15 residues. CDR1 is SGHRS and CDR2 is YFSETQ in the germline V gene. V was shortened by 0 bases and J by 5 bases, with 12 bases between the two germline ends. The CDR3 here is CASSLGGQGNNEQFF. The CDR3 nucleotides read TGCGCCAGCAGCTTGGGGGGGCAGGGAAACAATGAGCAGTTCTTC.

The chain recombines TRBV10-2 with TRBJ1-5; a possible D gene is TRBD1 (5 bases). Trimming took off 0 bases at V and 4 bases at J, with 10 bases between the two ends. The germline gives CDR1 WSHSY, CDR2 SAAADI. The CDR3 runs to 15 residues. The CDR3, as DNA: TGCGCCAGCAGTGAGTCGAGGGGTTGGAATCAGCCCCAGCATTTT. Encoded protein: CASSESRGWNQPQHF.

This sequence joins TRBV7-3 and TRBJ2-7; D is unresolved. CDR3 length: 13 amino acids. The germline CDR1 and CDR2 sequences are SGHTA and FQGTGA. Trimming left V 5 bases short and J 0 bases short, with 8 bases between. Here the CDR3 reads CASSIDDSYEQYF. In DNA, the CDR3 is TGTGCCAGCAGCATTGACGACTCCTACGAGCAGTACTTC.

This chain uses TRBV9 with TRBJ2-5, with 8 bases that match TRBD2. CDR1 is SGDLS, CDR2 YYNGEE, per germline. After removal of 0 bases from V and 3 bases from J, the junction contained 7 bases not matched to a gene. The CDR3 runs 16 residues. The CDR3 coding sequence is TGTGCCAGCAGCGTAGCTGCGGGGGGAAAGAAAGAGACCCAGTACTTC. Translation: CASSVAAGGKKETQYF.

The chain has TRBV4-1 and TRBJ2-3; no definite D call. The CDR3 runs 15 residues. The germline V gene has CDR1 MGHRA and CDR2 YSYEKL. V lost 4 bases, J lost 2 bases, and 13 bases lay in between. Here the CDR3 DNA reads TGCGCCAGCAGCCCTCCTTTAGGCCTCACAGATACGCAGTATTTT. This sequence encodes CASSPPLGLTDTQYF.

CDR3 protein: CASSIIPARIGSPLHF. DNA for the CDR3: TGTGCCAGTAGTATAATTCCCGCCAGAATCGGTTCACCCCTCCACTTT. This rearrangement joins TRBV19 to TRBJ1-6, with D unclear. Trimming cost V 2 bases and J 9 bases, with 17 bases left between them. Per germline, CDR1 LNHDA and CDR2 SQIVND (reference sequence). The CDR3 has 16 residues.

The chain couples TRBV7-2 to TRBJ2-7; 7 positions agree with TRBD2. Germline V gives CDR1 SGHTA, CDR2 FQGNSA. V shed 5 bases, J shed 0 bases, and the junction held 13 bases outside the gene matches. The CDR3 totals 17 residues. In DNA form, the CDR3 reads TGTGCCAGCAGCGCGTCGGCAGCGGGGTTCTCCTCCTACGAGCAGTACTTC. Its protein product is CASSASAAGFSSYEQYF.